This T cell receptor beta chain was profiled in a study of blood T cell repertoires in COVID-19. The CDR3 loop spans 14 amino acids. In germline, CDR1 is SGHNT, CDR2 YYREEE (reference sequence). Trimming took off 4 bases at V and 3 bases at J, with 13 bases between the two ends. Clones were sequenced by immunoSEQ multiplex PCR, and TCRdb holds only the in-frame ones, with some missing. The data hold around 220,000 clones, with about 85% observed a single time. Sequencing was performed on peripheral blood. The chain has TRBV5-4 and TRBJ2-5, with D tentatively TRBD2 (5 bases). The clonotype was recovered from a woman between 45 and 60 years old with COVID-19, enrolled during active disease. Written as DNA, the CDR3 is TGTGCCAGCAGCGCGGACCGGAGGAAAGAGACCCAGTACTTC. This gives the protein CASSADRRKETQYF.